One and the same sample provided the 27 T cell receptor beta chains below, sequenced in a study of neurological immune-mediated disorders (dated by TCRdb to between 2018 and 2021). The receptor library was made with 5' RACE. The sequencer listed for this sample is Illumina HiSeq 2500. TCRdb's own reprocessing of the public reads used fastp at Q25 and MiXCR and kept productive beta chains. Each CDR3 protein appears once, grouped with its most common genes and DNA. The sample contains about 79,000 distinct CDR3 sequences, approximately 14% of them found a single time. Roughly 6.8% of the sample rests with the top ten. The material sequenced was PBMCs. The receptors stem from a woman aged 45 to 65 in good health.

This clonotype was found many times. The chain recombines TRBV12-3 or TRBV12-4 with TRBJ1-1, with D uncertain. This CDR3 has 11 residues. Trimming removed 4 bases from V and 8 bases from J, with 8 bases in between. CDR3 coding DNA: TGTGCCAGCAGTTATTACTGGGAAGCTTTCTTT. Its translation: CASSYYWEAFF.

This clonotype has a count of ten or more. The rearrangement uses TRBV7-9 and TRBJ2-5, with D perhaps being TRBD1 or TRBD2 (5 bases each). V was shortened by 7 bases and J by 5 bases, with 23 bases between the two germline ends. CDR1 is SEHNR, CDR2 FQNEAQ, per germline (reference sequence). The CDR3 extends over 16 amino acids. The CDR3 spells CASTSGRPTPGETQYF. The CDR3 DNA follows: TGTGCCAGCACCTCGGGACGACCAACGCCAGGGGAGACCCAGTACTTC. The variable domain in full, with the rest retrieved from reference TRBV7-9 and TRBJ2-5, is DTGVSQNPRHKITKRGQNVTFRCDPISEHNRLYWYRQTLGQGPEFLTYFQNEAQLEKSRLLSDRFSAERPKGSFSTLEIQRTEQGDSAMYLCASTSGRPTPGETQYFGPGTRLLVL.

The table lists this clonotype with many counts. This rearrangement joins TRBV7-3 to TRBJ2-5; 14 bases map to TRBD2. The CDR3 totals 20 residues. CDR1 SGHTA and CDR2 FQGTGA come from the germline V gene. V shed 1 base, J shed 5 bases, and the junction held 15 bases outside the gene matches. The CDR3: CASSLNPPGLAGEMGETQYF. CDR3 nucleotides: TGTGCCAGCAGCTTAAACCCTCCGGGACTAGCGGGAGAGATGGGTGAGACCCAGTACTTC.

To note about this clonotype: The junction differs from germline at one of its ends, possibly a read error. This chain uses TRBV5-1 with TRBJ2-1; 16 nucleotides match TRBD2. This CDR3 spans 16 amino acids. Germline CDR1 reads SGHRS; CDR2 reads YFSETQ. In DNA, the CDR3 is TGCCCCAGCAGCGCTAGTCCGGGACTAGCGGGAGGGGAGCAGTTCTTC. Amino acid sequence: CPSSASPGLAGGEQFF.

This clonotype was seen many times. V gene TRBV5-1 combines with J gene TRBJ2-1, with TRBD2 identical over 7 bases. The CDR3 loop spans 14 amino acids. Trimming took 5 bases from V and 6 from J; bases not matched to a gene: 8. Germline V gene sequence: CDR1 SGHRS, CDR2 YFSETQ. The CDR3, as DNA: TGCGCCAGCAGTACAAGCGGGAAATCCAATGAGCAGTTCTTC. Residues: CASSTSGKSNEQFF. Together with reference TRBV5-1 and TRBJ2-1, the CDR3 gives the full variable domain: KAGVTQTPRYLIKTRGQQVTLSCSPISGHRSVSWYQQTPGQGLQFLFEYFSETQRNKGNFPGRFSGRQFSNSRSEMNVSTLELGDSALYLCASSTSGKSNEQFFGPGTRLTVL.

In this sample, this clonotype turned up many times. The chain is built from TRBV20-1 and TRBJ2-7; 7 bases match TRBD1. This CDR3 has 13 amino acids. CDR1 and CDR2 from the germline V gene are DFQATT and SNEGSKA (reference sequence). The V and J ends lost 4 bases and 0 bases, in that order; junction bases with no gene match: 3. The chain's CDR3 is CSATGQSSYEQYF. DNA for the CDR3: TGCAGTGCTACGGGACAGTCCTCCTACGAGCAGTACTTC.

This clonotype has at least ten counts. The chain joins TRBV3-1 to TRBJ1-1; D is unresolved. CDR3 length: 15 amino acids. The V and J ends lost 2 bases and 2 bases respectively, with 12 bases between them. Germline V lookup: CDR1 LGHDT, CDR2 YNNKEL (reference sequence). DNA of the CDR3: TGTGCCAGCAGCCAAAACGATAAGGAAAACACTGAAGCTTTCTTT. This translates into CASSQNDKENTEAFF.

This clonotype was counted a few times. The chain has TRBV3-1 and TRBJ2-3; no definite D call. CDR3 length: 14 residues. Germline CDR1 is LGHDT and CDR2 is YNNKEL (reference sequence). Deletions cut 5 bases from V and 1 base from J, with 10 bases between. Here the CDR3 DNA reads TGTGCCAGCAGCGTCTGGGATGGCACAGATACGCAGTATTTT. Translated, it gives CASSVWDGTDTQYF.

V and J are TRBV6-1 and TRBJ2-1, with 10 bases lining up with TRBD2. Germline trimming cut 7 bases from V and 9 bases from J; bases unmatched to any gene: 9. Germline V gene sequence: CDR1 MNHNS, CDR2 SASEGT. The CDR3 is 14 residues long. CDR3 sequence (DNA): TGTGCCAGCAACACCGGGACTAGCGTAAGTGAGCAGTTCTTC. Translated, it gives CASNTGTSVSEQFF.

This clonotype was seen ten or more times. The V and J genes are TRBV20-1 and TRBJ1-1, with D tentatively TRBD1 (6 bases). The germline V gene encodes CDR1 DFQATT and CDR2 SNEGSKA (reference sequence). CDR3 length equals 11 residues. V was cut by 5 bases and J by 7 bases, with 11 bases left in between. The CDR3 reads CSASQGLEAFF. The CDR3, as DNA: TGCAGTGCTTCACAGGGTCTTGAAGCTTTCTTT.

The sample holds many counts of this clonotype. J is TRBJ2-2 and V is TRBV10-1; D gene uncertain. The germline CDR1 and CDR2 sequences are WNHNN and SYGVQD (reference sequence). The CDR3 is made up of 13 amino acids. Trimming removed 6 bases from V and 6 bases from J, with 11 bases in between. The CDR3 spells CASRNGGSGELFF. The CDR3 bases are TGCGCCAGCAGGAATGGTGGTTCCGGGGAGCTGTTTTTT.

This clonotype was seen repeatedly, ten times or more. The genes are TRBV5-1 and TRBJ2-3; D gene uncertain. The germline V gene has CDR1 SGHRS and CDR2 YFSETQ. The CDR3 extends over 14 amino acids. The ends were cut back, 2 bases at V and 1 base at J, with 8 bases in the middle. Here the CDR3 reads CASSFSLGTDTQYF. The CDR3 DNA is TGCGCCAGCAGCTTTAGCCTGGGCACAGATACGCAGTATTTT. Full variable domain (rest looked up from reference TRBV5-1 and TRBJ2-3): KAGVTQTPRYLIKTRGQQVTLSCSPISGHRSVSWYQQTPGQGLQFLFEYFSETQRNKGNFPGRFSGRQFSNSRSEMNVSTLELGDSALYLCASSFSLGTDTQYFGPGTRLTVL.

This clonotype has ten or more counts. V and J are TRBV7-9 and TRBJ2-1; D is unresolved. Per germline, CDR1 SEHNR and CDR2 FQNEAQ (reference sequence). The CDR3 sequence is 11 residues long. The V gene lost 0 bases and the J gene lost 9 bases, with 3 bases spanning the gap. The CDR3 loop is CASSLATEQFF. CDR3 nucleotide sequence: TGTGCCAGCAGCTTAGCGACTGAGCAGTTCTTC.

In this sample, this clonotype turned up many times. This chain links TRBV20-1 with TRBJ2-2; 10 nucleotides agree with TRBD2. The CDR3 totals 15 residues. Per germline, CDR1 DFQATT and CDR2 SNEGSKA (reference sequence). Unmatched junction bases numbered 7, after V lost 2 bases and J lost 7 bases. The chain's CDR3 is CSARKAGGPVGELFF. CDR3 nucleotide sequence: TGCAGTGCTAGAAAAGCGGGAGGGCCGGTCGGGGAGCTGTTTTTT.

The table lists this clonotype with many counts. The rearrangement uses TRBV20-1 and TRBJ1-5, with 8 nucleotides matching TRBD1. This CDR3 is 18 amino acids long. V shed 0 bases, J shed 4 bases, and the junction held 14 bases outside the gene matches. In germline, CDR1 is DFQATT, CDR2 SNEGSKA (reference sequence). The CDR3 loop is CSARDGGRGTGLNQPQHF. The CDR3, as DNA: TGCAGTGCTAGAGATGGGGGGCGTGGGACAGGACTAAATCAGCCCCAGCATTTT.

This clonotype was seen repeatedly, ten times or more. This chain joins TRBV7-9 and TRBJ2-2; the D is unclear. The V and J ends lost 5 bases and 5 bases respectively, with 12 bases between them. Germline V gives CDR1 SEHNR, CDR2 FQNEAQ (reference sequence). The CDR3 is 14 amino acids. The CDR3 DNA reads as TGTGCCAGCAGCCTGAATCGTCCAACCGGGGAGCTGTTTTTT. Its translation is CASSLNRPTGELFF.

This clonotype has ten or more counts. This chain links TRBV5-1 with TRBJ1-1; perhaps TRBD1 as D (5 bases). This CDR3 region has 15 residues. Looked up from germline, CDR1 is SGHRS and CDR2 is YFSETQ. V shed 4 bases and J shed 5 bases, with 18 bases lying between them. The DNA of the CDR3 is TGCGCCAGCAGCCAGGAGGGGAGGGCAATGACTGAAGCTTTCTTT. It codes for CASSQEGRAMTEAFF.

This clonotype was counted ten times or more. The V gene is TRBV28, the J gene TRBJ1-6; TRBD1 aligns across 8 bases. From germline, CDR1 is MDHEN and CDR2 SYDVKM. V shed 5 bases and J 6 bases; nucleotides not matched to a gene: 12. This CDR3 has 17 residues. The CDR3 here is CASSRMPPGQANSPLHF. DNA of the CDR3: TGTGCCAGCAGTCGCATGCCACCGGGACAGGCTAATTCACCCCTCCACTTT.

This clonotype occurred many times. The J gene is TRBJ2-5, the V gene TRBV5-1, with 11 bases fitting TRBD2. Germline values: CDR1 SGHRS, CDR2 YFSETQ. J gave up 2 bases and V 0 bases, and 3 bases lay outside the gene matches. The CDR3 runs to 16 residues. The CDR3 region has the DNA TGCGCCAGCAGCTTGGGGGGACTAGCGGAACAAGAGACCCAGTACTTC. Its translation is CASSLGGLAEQETQYF.

The sample holds many counts of this clonotype. V gene TRBV29-1 combines with J gene TRBJ2-3; 8 bases are shared with TRBD2. The CDR3 sequence is 18 residues long. Germline V gives CDR1 SQVTM, CDR2 ANQGSEA. Trimming took 0 bases from V and 3 from J; bases not matched to a gene: 14. The CDR3 DNA is TGCAGCGTTGAAGATCGCCTGGGGAGCGGGAGAGGAACAGATACGCAGTATTTT. Its translation: CSVEDRLGSGRGTDTQYF.

There are many counts of this clonotype. This chain links TRBV7-3 with TRBJ2-2; no clear D. Germline assignment: CDR1 SGHTA and CDR2 FQGTGA. There are 14 residues in the CDR3. V lost 2 bases to trimming and J lost 6 bases, with 10 bases between them. The CDR3 reads CASSLFSSPGELFF. In DNA form, the CDR3 reads TGTGCCAGCAGCTTATTTAGCTCGCCCGGGGAGCTGTTTTTT.

This clonotype was seen at least ten times. The chain has TRBV14 and TRBJ2-2; D is undetermined. There are 15 residues in the CDR3. The germline V gene encodes CDR1 SGHDN and CDR2 FVKESK. The ends were cut back, 4 bases at V and 7 bases at J, with 16 bases in the middle. The CDR3 DNA sequence: TGTGCCAGCAGCCCAGACCCCCGTCACGTCGGGGAGCTGTTTTTT. This gives the protein CASSPDPRHVGELFF.

This clonotype was counted many times. The gene calls are TRBV5-1 and TRBJ2-7, with 8 bases identical to TRBD2. The CDR3 is 15 amino acids. CDR1 is SGHRS, CDR2 YFSETQ, per germline. After removal of 3 bases from V and 3 bases from J, the junction contained 8 bases not matched to a gene. The CDR3 here is CASSSRLAGRYEQYF. CDR3 sequence (DNA): TGCGCCAGCAGCTCCCGGCTAGCGGGTCGCTACGAGCAGTACTTC.

This clonotype was detected ten times or more. V gene TRBV20-1 combines with J gene TRBJ2-6, with D tentatively TRBD1 (6 bases). The CDR3 runs to 16 residues. With 6 bases removed from V and 0 bases from J, the gap between germline ends came to 15 bases. Germline V gene lookup returns CDR1 DFQATT and CDR2 SNEGSKA (reference sequence). CDR3: CSAPTGAYSGANVLTF. DNA for the CDR3: TGCAGTGCGCCGACAGGTGCCTACTCTGGGGCCAACGTCCTGACTTTC.

As for this clonotype: This sequence may be a read error, since a much larger clone differs from it by one base. The final CDR3 position lacks the conserved phenylalanine or tryptophan, pointing to a likely read error. The rearrangement links TRBV7-2 to TRBJ2-2; D may be TRBD1 (5 bases). The length of the CDR3 is 15 residues. Germline loops: CDR1 SGHTA, CDR2 FQGNSA. Between the trimmed V and J ends, which lost 5 bases and 6 bases, there was a span of 16 bases. The CDR3 here is CASSLTPIRAGELFL. CDR3 DNA sequence: TGTGCCAGCAGCCTCACTCCCATCAGGGCCGGGGAGCTGTTTTTG.

This clonotype was counted many times. The chain has TRBV12-3 or TRBV12-4 and TRBJ1-4, with a possible D match to TRBD1 (5 bases). V was pared by 4 bases and J by 7 bases, with 19 bases between. The CDR3 contains 16 residues. DNA of the CDR3: TGTGCCAGCAGTTGGCGGGGATGGGGGGTGTTTGAAAAACTGTTTTTT. This translates into CASSWRGWGVFEKLFF.

Worth noting for this clonotype: A much larger clone lies one base from this, so it may be a read error. The chain recombines TRBV12-3 or TRBV12-4 with TRBJ2-5; D remains ambiguous. The CDR3 has 14 amino acids. The V and J ends lost 6 bases and 1 base respectively, with 12 bases between them. Here the CDR3 reads CASSRTDPQETQYF. CDR3 bases: TGTGCCAGCAGCCGTACAGATCCCCAAGAGACCCAGTACTTC.